The 9 T cell receptor beta chains reported below all come from one sample, sequenced in a study of cytomegalovirus exposure and HLA in healthy donors. This table comes from immunoSEQ multiplex PCR, and its TCRdb copy is limited to in-frame clones, with some not included. The sample carries 55,000 to 75,000 clones, 90% to 96% recorded once. The specimen was PBMCs. These receptors came from a woman under 30 in good health and CMV-seronegative.

The gene calls are TRBV5-1 and TRBJ1-1, with TRBD1 identical over 7 bases. The V gene's germline CDR1 is SGHRS and CDR2 YFSETQ. Trimming at V came to 0 bases and at J to 4 bases, leaving 9 bases not matched to a gene. The length of the CDR3 is 16 residues. Written as DNA, the CDR3 is TGCGCCAGCAGCTTGGGGCCCAGGGGGTGGGGCACTGAAGCTTTCTTT. It codes for CASSLGPRGWGTEAFF.

As for this clone: One end of the junction varies from germline; a read error may be responsible. The chain recombines TRBV7-9 with TRBJ2-7; D may be TRBD2 (6 bases). Germline assignment: CDR1 SEHNR and CDR2 FQNEAQ (reference sequence). This CDR3 is built from 14 residues. As DNA, the CDR3 is TGTGCCAGCAGCTTTACCACTAGCTCCCACGAGCAGTACTTC. This codes for CASSFTTSSHEQYF.

The rearrangement joins TRBV27 to TRBJ2-7, with 10 bases identical to TRBD1. CDR1 MNHEY and CDR2 SMNVEV come from the germline V gene (reference sequence). After removal of 3 bases from V and 3 bases from J, the junction contained 5 bases not matched to a gene. This CDR3 contains 15 residues. The CDR3 DNA reads as TGTGCCAGCAGTTTTGAGAGGACAGGGGGCTACGAGCAGTACTTC. Protein: CASSFERTGGYEQYF.

The chain has TRBV6-6 and TRBJ2-7; 8 bases line up with TRBD1. Germline values: CDR1 MNHNY, CDR2 SVGAGI (reference sequence). Losses at the gene ends were 2 bases for V and 2 bases for J; bases not matched to a gene: 5. This CDR3 contains 15 residues. The CDR3 region is CASSYRTGRTYEQYF. The CDR3 DNA follows: TGTGCCAGCAGTTACCGGACAGGGAGGACCTACGAGCAGTACTTC.

The chain couples TRBV10-2 to TRBJ2-2; the match to TRBD2 covers 10 bases. The germline CDR1 and CDR2 sequences are WSHSY and SAAADI. Trimming cost V 7 bases and J 4 bases; bases outside gene matches: 6. The CDR3 runs 15 residues. The DNA for the CDR3 is TGCGCCAGCACTCCGGGACTAGCGAGCACCGGGGAGCTGTTTTTT. Encoded protein: CASTPGLASTGELFF.

The rearrangement links TRBV28 to TRBJ2-7; D is unclear. This CDR3 is 12 amino acids long. V gave up 7 bases and J gave up 6 bases, with 13 bases separating them. The V gene's germline CDR1 is MDHEN and CDR2 SYDVKM. The CDR3 DNA reads as TGTGCCAGCACCTCCTCCCCGCGCGAGCAGTACTTC. Amino acid sequence: CASTSSPREQYF.

The chain has TRBV28 and TRBJ1-1; no clear D. CDR1 is MDHEN and CDR2 is SYDVKM in the germline V gene. The CDR3 runs to 13 residues. V lost 2 bases to trimming and J lost 2 bases, with 6 bases between them. The DNA of the CDR3 is TGTGCCAGCAGTTTACCATTTAACACTGAAGCTTTCTTT. The encoded protein is CASSLPFNTEAFF. Full variable domain (outside the CDR3, taken from reference TRBV28 and TRBJ1-1): DVKVTQSSRYLVKRTGEKVFLECVQDMDHENMFWYRQDPGLGLRLIYFSYDVKMKEKGDIPEGYSVSREKKERFSLILESASTNQTSMYLCASSLPFNTEAFFGQGTRLTVV.

CDR3 region: CASSQVGLAESQETQYF. Written as DNA, the CDR3 is TGTGCCAGCAGCCAAGTCGGACTAGCGGAGTCCCAAGAGACCCAGTACTTC. This chain uses TRBV4-2 with TRBJ2-5, with TRBD2 identical over 10 bases. Losses at the gene ends were 1 base for V and 1 base for J; bases not matched to a gene: 6. The CDR3 loop spans 17 amino acids. Germline V gene sequence: CDR1 LGHNA, CDR2 YNFKEQ.

This clone was counted only a few times. V and J are TRBV15 and TRBJ1-1; the D gene is possibly TRBD1 (5 bases). The V gene's germline CDR1 is LNHNV and CDR2 YYDKDF (reference sequence). Trimming removed 3 bases from V and 9 bases from J, with 8 bases in between. CDR3 length equals 11 residues. CDR3 protein: CATSRGTQAFF. CDR3 DNA sequence: TGTGCCACCAGCAGGGGGACTCAAGCTTTCTTT.